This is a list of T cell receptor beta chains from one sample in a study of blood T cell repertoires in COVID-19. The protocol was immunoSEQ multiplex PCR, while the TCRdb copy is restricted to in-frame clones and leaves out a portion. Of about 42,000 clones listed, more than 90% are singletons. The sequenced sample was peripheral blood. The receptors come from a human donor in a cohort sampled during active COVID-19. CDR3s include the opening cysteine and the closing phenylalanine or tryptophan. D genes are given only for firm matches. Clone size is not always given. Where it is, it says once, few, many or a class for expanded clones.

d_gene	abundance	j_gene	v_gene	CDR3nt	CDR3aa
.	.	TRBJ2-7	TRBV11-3	TGTGCCAGCAGCTTCGATGACTCCGGAAGTTACGAGCAGTACTTC	CASSFDDSGSYEQYF
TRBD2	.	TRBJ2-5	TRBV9	TGTGCCAGCAGCGTAGCGGGGGGTCGTCAAGAGACCCAGTACTTC	CASSVAGGRQETQYF
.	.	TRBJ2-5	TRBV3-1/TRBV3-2	TGTGCCAGCAGCCAGATTTGGGGAGAGGTAGAGACCCAGTACTTC	CASSQIWGEVETQYF
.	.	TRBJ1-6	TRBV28	TGTGCCAGCAGTTTCCGAGTCTATAATTCACCCCTCCACTTT	CASSFRVYNSPLHF
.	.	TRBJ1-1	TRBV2	TGTGCCAGCAGTGTCAGGAACACTGAAGCTTTCTTT	CASSVRNTEAFF
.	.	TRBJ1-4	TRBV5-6	TGTGCCAGCAGCAGAACAGGGATTGTTAATGAAAAACTGTTTTTT	CASSRTGIVNEKLFF
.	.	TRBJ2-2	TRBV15	TGTGCCACCAGCAGTTTAGAAGGACTGAACACCGGGGAGCTGTTTTTT	CATSSLEGLNTGELFF
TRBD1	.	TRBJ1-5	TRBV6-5	TGTGCCAGCAATAGACAGGGTGCCAATCAGCCCCAGCATTTT	CASNRQGANQPQHF
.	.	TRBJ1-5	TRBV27	TGTGCCAGCAGCTCCGCGGGGGGGCATAGCAATCAGCCCCAGCATTTT	CASSSAGGHSNQPQHF
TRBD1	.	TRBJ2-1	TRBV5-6	TGTGCCAGCAGCGGTACGACAGGGTGGGCGGTAGAGCAGTTCTTC	CASSGTTGWAVEQFF
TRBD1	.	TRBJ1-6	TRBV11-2	TGTGCCAGCAGCATAGGACGACAGGGCAGCTCCTATAATTCACCCCTCCACTTT	CASSIGRQGSSYNSPLHF
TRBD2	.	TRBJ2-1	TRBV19	TGTGCCAGTAGTATAAACACGGGACTACGGGGCAATGAGCAGTTCTTC	CASSINTGLRGNEQFF
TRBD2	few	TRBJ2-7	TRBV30	TGTGCCTGGACCCATCATGGGGTAGCGGGCTCGGAGTACTTC	CAWTHHGVAGSEYF
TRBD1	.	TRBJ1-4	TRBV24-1	TGTGCCACCAGTGATAGTGGGACAGGGATTGAAAAACTGTTTTTT	CATSDSGTGIEKLFF
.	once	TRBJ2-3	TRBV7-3	TGTGCCAGCTCCCGTGACACAAGCACAGATACGCAGTATTTT	CASSRDTSTDTQYF
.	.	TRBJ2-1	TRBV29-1	TGCAGCGTTGGGTCTAGGGGACTCCGAGGGAATGAGCAGTTCTTC	CSVGSRGLRGNEQFF
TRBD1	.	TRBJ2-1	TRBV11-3	TGTGCCAGCAGCTTAGAAGGGGGCGGTCTCAATGAGCAGTTCTTC	CASSLEGGGLNEQFF
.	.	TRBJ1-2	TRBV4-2	TGTGCCAGCACGCCTGGCAGGGATTTAGATGGCTACACCTTC	CASTPGRDLDGYTF
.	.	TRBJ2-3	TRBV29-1	TGCAGCGTTGAAGTCGGGGATTCTAGCACAGATACGCAGTATTTT	CSVEVGDSSTDTQYF
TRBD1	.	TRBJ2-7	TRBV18	TGTGCCAGCTCTACCGACAGGGCCTACGAGCAGTACTTC	CASSTDRAYEQYF
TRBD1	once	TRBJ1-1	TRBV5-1	TGCGCCAGCAGCCTAACCGGGACAGGGTCATCCTTTGAAGCTTTCTTT	CASSLTGTGSSFEAFF
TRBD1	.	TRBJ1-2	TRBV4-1	TGCGCCAGCAGCCAAGTTGTACCGGACAGGAGGGGCTACACCTTC	CASSQVVPDRRGYTF
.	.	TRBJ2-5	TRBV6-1	TGTGCCAGCAGTGTATACGACAGGTTATACCAAGAGACCCAGTACTTC	CASSVYDRLYQETQYF
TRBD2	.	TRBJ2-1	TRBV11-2	TGTGCCAGCAGCGTCGGGGGGTTTGGTATCAATGAGCAGTTCTTC	CASSVGGFGINEQFF
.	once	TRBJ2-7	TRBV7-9	TGTGCCAGCAGCTCCGAGCGGGTAACCCCCTACGAGCAGTACTTC	CASSSERVTPYEQYF
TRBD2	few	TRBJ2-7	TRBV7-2	TGTGCCAGCAGCTTAGACGCTAGCGGGATGCGGGAGCAGTACTTC	CASSLDASGMREQYF
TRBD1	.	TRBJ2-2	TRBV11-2	TGTGCCAGCAGCTTTAAGGACAGGTGGAACACCGGGGAGCTGTTTTTT	CASSFKDRWNTGELFF
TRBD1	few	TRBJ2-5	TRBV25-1	TGTGCCAGCAGCCCCGGGGGACTAACAGGGGGCGGTGAGACCCAGTACTTC	CASSPGGLTGGGETQYF
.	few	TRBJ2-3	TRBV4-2	TGTGCCAGCAGCCAAGAATCGGGTTCAGCGGACCTTAACACAGATACGCAGTATTTT	CASSQESGSADLNTDTQYF
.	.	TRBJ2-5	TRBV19	TGTGCCAGTAACAGGGGACTCATAGATGGGGAGACCCAGTACTTC	CASNRGLIDGETQYF
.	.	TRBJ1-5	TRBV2	TGTGCCAGCAGGTACAGGGTCAATCAGCCCCAGCATTTT	CASRYRVNQPQHF
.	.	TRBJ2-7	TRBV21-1	TGTGCCACTACGCTCATGGGCGTAAGATCCTACGAGCAGTACTTC	CATTLMGVRSYEQYF
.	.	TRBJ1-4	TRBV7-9	TGTGCCAGCAGCTTAAGGCAGGGGATTAATGAAAAACTGTTTTTT	CASSLRQGINEKLFF
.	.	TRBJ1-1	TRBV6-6	TGTGCCAGCAGTTACACAGCGGGGAACACTGAAGCTTTCTTT	CASSYTAGNTEAFF
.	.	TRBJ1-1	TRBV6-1	TGTGCCAGCAGTGAAGCTGAGGAGAACACTGAAGCTTTCTTT	CASSEAEENTEAFF
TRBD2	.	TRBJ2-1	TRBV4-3	TGCGCCAGCAGCCAAGAAATGTTAGCGGGAGGGCATGAGCAGTTCTTC	CASSQEMLAGGHEQFF
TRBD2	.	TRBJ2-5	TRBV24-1	TGTGCCACCAGTGATAGCGGGGGCAGACAAGAGACCCAGTACTTC	CATSDSGGRQETQYF
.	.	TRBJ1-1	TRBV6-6	TGTGCCAGCAGTTACTCAATTGGAGGGGTCACTGAAGCTTTCTTT	CASSYSIGGVTEAFF
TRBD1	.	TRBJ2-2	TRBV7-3	TGTGCCAGCAGCCGTGGGACAGGGGACACCGGGGAGCTGTTTTTT	CASSRGTGDTGELFF
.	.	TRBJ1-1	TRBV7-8	TGTGCCAGCAGCCCTAGGCCTCAGGGAACTGAAGCTTTCTTT	CASSPRPQGTEAFF
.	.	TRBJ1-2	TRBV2	TGTGCCAGCAGTGAAATCAGCGGACTCTATGGCTACACCTTC	CASSEISGLYGYTF
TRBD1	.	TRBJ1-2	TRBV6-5	TGTGCCAGCAGTTACTCAGGGGGACAGACGAACTATGGCTACACCTTC	CASSYSGGQTNYGYTF
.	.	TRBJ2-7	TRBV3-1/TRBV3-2	TGTGCCAGCAGCCAAGTACAGGGGCGGGGCGAGCAGTACTTC	CASSQVQGRGEQYF
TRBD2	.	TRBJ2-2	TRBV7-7	TGTGCCAGCAGCCCAATAGCGGGAGGGCCCACCGGGGAGCTGTTTTTT	CASSPIAGGPTGELFF
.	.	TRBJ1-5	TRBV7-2	TGTGCCAGCAGTAGTGGTACCAATAGCAATCAGCCCCAGCATTTT	CASSSGTNSNQPQHF
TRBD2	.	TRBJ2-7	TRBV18	TGTGCCAGCTCACAGTTGATATTAGCGGGAGATCGAGGTGGGCAGTACTTC	CASSQLILAGDRGGQYF
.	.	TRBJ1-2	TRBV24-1	TGTGCCACCAGTGACCGCGGTTCTAACTATGGCTACACCTTC	CATSDRGSNYGYTF
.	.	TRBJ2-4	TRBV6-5	TGTGCCAGCAGCTTAGAACTAGCCAAAAACATTCAGTACTTC	CASSLELAKNIQYF
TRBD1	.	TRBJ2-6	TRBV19	TGTGCCAGTAGTATTTATTCGGGACAGGGTCCCCGGTCTGGGGCCAACGTCCTGACTTTC	CASSIYSGQGPRSGANVLTF
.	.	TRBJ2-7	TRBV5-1	TGCGCCAGCAGCCCCGGCAACAGGGAATACGAGCAGTACTTC	CASSPGNREYEQYF
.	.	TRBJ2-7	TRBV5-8	TGTGCCAGCAGCTTGGAAGGAACAGCCTACGAGCAGTACTTC	CASSLEGTAYEQYF
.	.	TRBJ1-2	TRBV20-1	TGCAGTGCTAGGGGAGGCTATGGCTACACCTTC	CSARGGYGYTF